The rows below give T cell receptor beta chains drawn from one sample of a study of shared clonotypes between healthy human individuals. Using immunoSEQ multiplex PCR, the repertoire was profiled, and TCRdb retains in-frame clones only, with some absent. Of over 2,000,000 clones listed, about 93% are singletons. Sequencing used naive CD8+ T cells from PBMCs. The receptor set was obtained from a young man in good health. Some clones in this sample may be carry-over from other donors' samples. Each CDR3 is given with its conserved first and last residue. The D gene is left open where the match is weak. Only part of the rows carry a size: once, few, many, or a class if the clone is expanded.

>TRBV5-4|-|TRBJ1-2|-
CASSLADAFNYGYTF
TGTGCCAGCAGCTTGGCAGACGCGTTTAACTATGGCTACACCTTC
>TRBV30|-|TRBJ2-7|TRBD1
CAWSGDSQTYEQYF
TGTGCCTGGAGCGGGGACAGCCAGACCTACGAGCAGTACTTC
>TRBV5-1|-|TRBJ2-5|TRBD1
CASSLQGDSPLQETQYF
TGCGCCAGCAGCTTGCAGGGGGACAGTCCCCTTCAAGAGACCCAGTACTTC
>TRBV7-9|few|TRBJ1-1|-
CASSAQVSEAFF
TGTGCCAGCAGCGCACAGGTTTCCGAAGCTTTCTTT
>TRBV28|-|TRBJ2-7|TRBD1
CATLQYRGPSEQYF
TGTGCCACCCTCCAATACAGGGGTCCGAGCGAGCAGTACTTC
>TRBV5-4|-|TRBJ2-7|-
CASSPSDGSYEQYF
TGTGCCAGCAGCCCTAGCGACGGATCCTACGAGCAGTACTTC
>TRBV27|-|TRBJ2-7|TRBD2
CASSEGARTSGIHEQYF
TGTGCCAGCAGTGAGGGGGCGCGAACTAGCGGGATACACGAGCAGTACTTC
>TRBV7-2|-|TRBJ2-7|TRBD2
CASSFTSGYEQYF
TGTGCCAGCAGCTTTACTAGCGGGTACGAGCAGTACTTC
>TRBV6-1|-|TRBJ1-3|-
CASLPGSWDTIYF
TGTGCCAGCTTACCAGGGTCGTGGGACACCATATATTTT
>TRBV28|-|TRBJ1-5|-
CASRPQGLRPQHF
TGTGCCAGCAGGCCACAGGGATTGAGGCCCCAGCATTTT
>TRBV7-8|once|TRBJ2-7|-
CASSLDWTANYEQYF
TGTGCCAGCAGCTTAGACTGGACAGCCAACTACGAGCAGTACTTC
>TRBV6-1|-|TRBJ1-5|-
CASSEARQPQHF
TGTGCCAGCAGTGAAGCACGACAGCCCCAGCATTTT
>TRBV29-1|-|TRBJ2-1|TRBD2
CMFAGGAGDPLSSYNEQFF
TGCATGTTCGCTGGGGGAGCGGGAGACCCCTTGAGCTCCTACAATGAGCAGTTCTTC
>TRBV5-4|once|TRBJ2-4|TRBD2
CASSLGLAGPKNIQYF
TGTGCCAGCAGCTTAGGCCTAGCGGGCCCCAAAAACATTCAGTACTTC
>TRBV30|once|TRBJ2-7|-
CAWSDPPGRGEQYF
TGTGCCTGGAGTGACCCCCCGGGGAGAGGCGAGCAGTACTTC
>TRBV9|once|TRBJ2-7|TRBD1
CASSTRDRGFYEQYF
TGTGCCAGCAGCACCCGGGACAGGGGGTTTTACGAGCAGTACTTC
>TRBV27|-|TRBJ2-1|-
CASSFLGGGNEQFF
TGTGCCAGCAGTTTCCTCGGTGGTGGAAATGAGCAGTTCTTC
>TRBV7-3|-|TRBJ2-1|-
CASSPIGESSYNEQFF
TGTGCCAGCAGCCCAATAGGGGAGAGCTCCTACAATGAGCAGTTCTTC
>TRBV5-6|-|TRBJ1-2|-
CASSGGMNYGYTF
TGTGCCAGCAGCGGGGGGATGAACTATGGCTACACCTTC
>TRBV6-5|-|TRBJ2-1|-
CASRTRGNEQFF
TGTGCCAGCAGAACCAGGGGCAATGAGCAGTTCTTC
>TRBV7-9|-|TRBJ2-3|-
CASSLAGDTDTQYF
TGTGCCAGCAGCTTAGCTGGGGACACAGATACGCAGTATTTT
>TRBV12-5|-|TRBJ2-3|-
CASEGPGTDTQYF
TGTGCTAGTGAAGGGCCAGGCACAGATACGCAGTATTTT
>TRBV6-6|-|TRBJ2-7|TRBD2
CASSQTGTNAYEQYF
TGTGCCAGCAGCCAAACCGGGACTAACGCCTACGAGCAGTACTTC
>TRBV27|-|TRBJ1-1|TRBD1
CASSLGQGVREAFF
TGTGCCAGCAGTTTGGGACAGGGGGTAAGGGAAGCTTTCTTT
>TRBV7-9|-|TRBJ2-7|-
CASSQFYEQYF
TGTGCCAGCAGCCAATTTTACGAGCAGTACTTC
>TRBV28|few|TRBJ1-1|-
CASSLSRTEAFF
TGTGCCAGCAGTTTATCCCGCACTGAAGCTTTCTTT
>TRBV27|-|TRBJ2-5|-
CASSRGQETQYF
TGTGCCAGCAGCCGAGGGCAAGAGACCCAGTACTTC
>TRBV5-1|-|TRBJ2-7|-
CASSFNPGTTEDYEQYF
TGCGCCAGCAGCTTCAATCCCGGGACAACCGAAGACTACGAGCAGTACTTC
>TRBV4-3|-|TRBJ1-1|TRBD1
CASSQDRGATEAFF
TGCGCCAGCAGCCAAGACAGGGGGGCCACTGAAGCTTTCTTT
>TRBV19|-|TRBJ1-1|-
CASSMAGFMNTEAFF
TGTGCCAGTAGTATGGCAGGATTCATGAACACTGAAGCTTTCTTT
>TRBV2|-|TRBJ2-7|TRBD1
CASSAGTGADEQYF
TGTGCCAGCAGCGCCGGGACAGGGGCCGACGAGCAGTACTTC
>TRBV28|-|TRBJ2-7|TRBD2
CASSSSEGGVPYEQYF
TGTGCCAGCAGTTCATCAGAGGGAGGGGTTCCCTACGAGCAGTACTTC
>TRBV5-1|-|TRBJ2-1|TRBD2
CASSWTSGRAGSYNEQFF
TGCGCCAGCAGCTGGACTAGCGGGAGGGCGGGCTCCTACAATGAGCAGTTCTTC
>TRBV6-5|few|TRBJ1-1|-
CASSLTRVANTEAFF
TGTGCCAGCAGTCTAACCAGGGTTGCGAACACTGAAGCTTTCTTT
>TRBV28|-|TRBJ2-4|TRBD1
CASSTTGNIQYF
TGTGCCAGCAGCACGACAGGGAACATTCAGTACTTC
>TRBV11-2|-|TRBJ2-5|TRBD1
CASGVPGQGFKGETQYF
TGTGCCAGCGGAGTACCGGGACAGGGGTTTAAGGGAGAGACCCAGTACTTC
>TRBV7-8|-|TRBJ1-2|-
CASTEGNYGYTF
TGTGCCAGCACCGAGGGGAACTATGGCTACACCTTC
>TRBV7-9|-|TRBJ2-2|-
CASSPPEWRELFF
TGTGCCAGCAGCCCCCCCGAGTGGCGGGAGCTGTTTTTT
>TRBV6-5|few|TRBJ2-7|-
CASSYDNSYEQYF
TGTGCCAGCAGTTACGACAACTCCTACGAGCAGTACTTC
>TRBV6-5|-|TRBJ1-6|-
CASSVRTAANSPLHF
TGTGCCAGCAGTGTTAGGACAGCTGCTAATTCACCCCTCCACTTT
>TRBV6-1|-|TRBJ2-5|-
CASSTIRQVQETQYF
TGTGCCAGCAGTACTATAAGACAGGTCCAAGAGACCCAGTACTTC
>TRBV27|-|TRBJ1-1|-
CASSPKFFAEAFF
TGTGCCAGCAGTCCCAAGTTTTTCGCTGAAGCTTTCTTT
>TRBV28|-|TRBJ2-7|TRBD1
CASSLPGQGGFSPYEQYF
TGTGCCAGCAGCTTACCGGGACAGGGGGGTTTTTCCCCCTACGAGCAGTACTTC
>TRBV5-4|-|TRBJ2-4|TRBD2
CASSFGPGAGGLAKNIQYF
TGTGCCAGCAGCTTTGGGCCTGGAGCGGGAGGTTTAGCCAAAAACATTCAGTACTTC
>TRBV7-6|once|TRBJ1-1|-
CASSLEGSGLPEAFF
TGTGCCAGCAGCTTAGAGGGGAGCGGGCTCCCTGAAGCTTTCTTT
>TRBV27|-|TRBJ2-7|-
CASSLGQGSYEQYF
TGTGCCAGCAGTTTGGGGCAGGGGAGCTACGAGCAGTACTTC
>TRBV7-9|-|TRBJ1-2|-
CASTGGGIYGYTF
TGTGCCAGCACAGGAGGGGGGATCTATGGCTACACCTTC
>TRBV15|once|TRBJ2-1|TRBD2
CATSRVRGSGRGNEQFF
TGTGCCACCAGCAGGGTTCGAGGGAGCGGGAGAGGTAATGAGCAGTTCTTC
>TRBV6-5|-|TRBJ2-1|TRBD2
CASSTGLVGNEQFF
TGTGCCAGCAGTACCGGACTAGTGGGGAATGAGCAGTTCTTC
>TRBV19|-|TRBJ2-7|-
CASSIGTDPNEQYF
TGTGCCAGTAGTATAGGCACCGACCCTAACGAGCAGTACTTC
>TRBV7-8|-|TRBJ2-3|-
CASSHLGWREFKDTQYF
TGTGCCAGCAGCCATCTGGGGTGGCGGGAATTTAAAGATACGCAGTATTTT
>TRBV30|-|TRBJ2-7|-
CAWRRVNYEQYF
TGTGCCTGGAGGCGGGTTAACTACGAGCAGTACTTC
>TRBV6-5|-|TRBJ2-1|TRBD2
CASNILGGSPNEQFF
TGTGCCAGCAACATCCTAGGCGGGAGTCCCAATGAGCAGTTCTTC
>TRBV19|-|TRBJ2-7|-
CASSIGGTSYEQYF
TGTGCCAGTAGTATAGGCGGGACATCCTACGAGCAGTACTTC
>TRBV28|-|TRBJ2-1|TRBD2
CASSTSGRYNEQFF
TGTGCCAGCTCCACTAGCGGGAGATACAATGAGCAGTTCTTC
>TRBV5-1|-|TRBJ2-5|TRBD1
CASSPRQGLEETQYF
TGCGCCAGCAGCCCCCGACAGGGATTGGAAGAGACCCAGTACTTC
>TRBV5-6|few|TRBJ1-1|-
CASSSDLTEAFF
TGTGCCAGCAGCTCGGATCTCACTGAAGCTTTCTTT
>TRBV4-3|-|TRBJ2-2|TRBD1
CASSQERQGAEGTGELFF
TGCGCCAGCAGCCAGGAAAGACAGGGGGCTGAGGGCACCGGGGAGCTGTTTTTT
>TRBV27|-|TRBJ2-7|-
CASSLSKRTAPVDYEQYF
TGTGCCAGCAGTTTATCGAAGAGGACAGCCCCAGTAGATTACGAGCAGTACTTC
>TRBV7-2|-|TRBJ2-5|-
CASSHRDTKETQYF
TGTGCCAGCAGCCACCGGGACACAAAAGAGACCCAGTACTTC